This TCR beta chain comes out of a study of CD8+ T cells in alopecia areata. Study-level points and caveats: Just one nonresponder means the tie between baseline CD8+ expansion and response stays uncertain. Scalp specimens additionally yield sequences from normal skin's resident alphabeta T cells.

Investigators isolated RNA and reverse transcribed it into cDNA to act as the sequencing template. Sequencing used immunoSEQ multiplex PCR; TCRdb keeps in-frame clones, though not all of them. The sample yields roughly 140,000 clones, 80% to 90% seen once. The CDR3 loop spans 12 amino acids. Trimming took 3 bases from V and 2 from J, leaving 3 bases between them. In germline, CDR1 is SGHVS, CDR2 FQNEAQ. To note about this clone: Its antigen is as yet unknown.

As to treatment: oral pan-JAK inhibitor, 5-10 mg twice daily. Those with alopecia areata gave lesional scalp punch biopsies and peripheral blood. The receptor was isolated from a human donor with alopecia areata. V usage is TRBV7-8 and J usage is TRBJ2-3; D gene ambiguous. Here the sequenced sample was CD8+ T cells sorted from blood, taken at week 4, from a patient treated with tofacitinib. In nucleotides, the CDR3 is TGTGCCAGCAGCTTTCCCACAGATACGCAGTATTTT. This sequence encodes CASSFPTDTQYF.